The rows below give T cell receptor beta chains drawn from one sample of a study of Graves' ophthalmopathy and Graves' hyperthyroidism. TCRdb fed the multiplex PCR reads into MiXCR, producing one record per CDR3 protein. The sample has approximately 700,000 distinct CDR3 sequences; 35% to 45% are singletons. Sequencing was done on a sample of peripheral blood. The source is an adult man with Graves' ophthalmopathy. Both conserved end residues are trimmed from each CDR3.

V gene,J gene,CDR3 protein
TRBV12-3/TRBV12-4,TRBJ1-3,ASSLSAGVRGNTIY
TRBV19,TRBJ1-5,ASVGPFPDREDQPQH
TRBV11-2,TRBJ1-4,ASSTGWTGATNEKLF
TRBV15,TRBJ1-1,ATSKDRGDAF
TRBV11-2,TRBJ2-5,ASSKIWGGKETQY
TRBV2,TRBJ1-3,ASSELRAIY
TRBV25-1,TRBJ1-2,ASSETGGTSGYT
TRBV10-2,TRBJ2-7,ASSGGGSEY
TRBV19,TRBJ1-5,ASRDRVNQPQH
TRBV29-1,TRBJ1-2,SVGGGQSPYGYT
TRBV29-1,TRBJ1-2,SQERTYGYT
TRBV2,TRBJ1-5,ASSSGVEPQH
TRBV7-9,TRBJ2-7,ACSAITGQGAYEQY
TRBV19,TRBJ1-4,ASTGQANEKLF
TRBV10-3,TRBJ1-5,ASSDQSQLGQPQH
TRBV7-2,TRBJ1-2,ASSSLRDRSLRDYGYT
TRBV10-3,TRBJ2-7,AISRTFYEQY
TRBV15,TRBJ1-2,ATSRVAGETGAFT
TRBV29-1,TRBJ1-2,SVGGAYNGYT
TRBV19,TRBJ1-3,ASSIIPRTTGNTIY
TRBV7-9,TRBJ1-1,ASSPYRGSVGTTEAF
TRBV13,TRBJ2-7,ASSVAVTGYGYEQY
TRBV24-1,TRBJ1-5,ATSARRKNSNQPQH
TRBV20-1,TRBJ1-5,SARQGGNNQPQH
TRBV30,TRBJ2-5,AWSDAGGRETQY